This TCR beta chain is drawn from a study of T cells in Graves' hyperthyroidism and ophthalmopathy (dated by TCRdb to between 2018 and 2021). With respect to the entire study: Peripheral blood samples were taken at the time of initial diagnosis, prior to any treatment. A discovery cohort of around 98 patients, roughly 43 with Graves' ophthalmopathy and 57 with stable Graves' hyperthyroidism, was used to find distinguishing TCR V-J signatures. Thyroid tissue and blood T-cell repertoires from about six Graves' hyperthyroidism patients were also compared in the study. Whether ophthalmopathy could be predicted prospectively was tested in an independent validation cohort made up of roughly 19 hyperthyroidism patients plus 17 patients who later progressed to ophthalmopathy. Following sampling, methimazole starting at 30 mg daily was given to hyperthyroidism patients, and high-dose intravenous methylprednisolone was given to ophthalmopathy patients. TCR Vbeta CDR3 sequencing of approximately 140 peripheral blood samples (around 45 ophthalmopathy, about 74 hyperthyroidism and approximately 17 progressor patients) is reported in the paper. The roughly 100 discovery patients were randomly divided into training and test sets at a 7:3 ratio. Broader findings and caveats from the paper: Sample size was not statistically predetermined, and blinding of investigators to group allocation was not performed. In validation, the model predicted progression to ophthalmopathy a median of about 6 months before onset, with about 67% sensitivity and about 75% specificity. In cross-validation, a model built on a 13 V-J signature told ophthalmopathy apart from stable hyperthyroidism with about 90% sensitivity and roughly 81% specificity, and in testing the same model reached 80%/75%. Most expanded thyroid clonotypes (frequency above 0.001) were also detected in blood, suggesting blood repertoires may reflect thyroid immune responses.

The TCR beta CDR3 regions were amplified from the RNA transcripts. For the first round of RT-PCR on the TCR CDR3, the HTBI primer set was used together with the Qiagen OneStep RT-PCR kit. A second multiplex PCR round built the libraries, followed by size selection and purification. The libraries were sequenced on an Illumina HiSeq2000 using paired-end 100 bp reads. As for the original processing: SOAPnuke was used to process the raw data, throwing out any read that contained adapters or uncalled bases, had a mean Phred below 15, or lacked an exact constant-primer or identifier match. COPE v1.2.5 was used to merge the high-quality paired reads, and each unique nucleotide sequence was defined as a clonotype. MiTCR v1.1 was used to align clonotypes to the IMGT TRBV, TRBD and TRBJ reference segments. The analysis included only V-J combinations with a frequency above 0.0001, which together covered about 99% of the repertoires. The TCS score was defined as F50 (clonal expansion) divided by E x V (chaos), with BLOSUM62-based TCRdist calculated between CDR3 peptides within each V-J. Welch's t-statistics and random forest reduced roughly 500 V-J features to roughly 13, which were used in a naive Bayes classifier (R e1071). Using fastp trimming at Q25 and MiXCR clonotype assembly, TCRdb reanalyzed the public sequencing data and kept in-frame beta chains. Rows with a matching CDR3 protein are joined into one entry that keeps the most common DNA and genes. These V and J calls derive from TCRdb rather than the authors' analysis. A total of a few hundred thousand distinct CDR3 sequences appear in this sample, more than 12% of them only once. 15% to 20% of the sample is in the top ten clones.

This clonotype was observed at least ten times. It lacks a known antigen. No qualities accompany the bases; no much larger clone lies one base away. V lost 4 bases and J lost 6 bases, and the count of bases not matched to a germline gene is 8. The CDR1 and CDR2 encoded by the germline V gene are MGHRA and YSYEKL. From its cysteine to its phenylalanine, the CDR3 spans 15 amino acids. The read is trimmed to its CDR3 DNA, 45 bases read in frame from base 1. Ophthalmopathy patients had moderately to severely active disease, with a Clinical Activity Score of 3 or more, a NOSPECS grade of 4 or more, and a disease duration of less than 3 months. The study excluded patients with uncontrolled infections, other autoimmune diseases, pregnancy or lactation. Diagnoses were based on clinical symptoms, serum thyroxine and TRAb, thyroid ultrasound and orbital computed tomography. Ficoll-Paque density gradient centrifugation was used to isolate PBMCs from around 9.1 ml of fresh peripheral blood. Total RNA was extracted using Trizol reagent, and RNA quality was assessed on an Agilent 2100 Bioanalyzer.

The TCR was taken from a woman aged 25 to 45 with Graves' ophthalmopathy. The source material was blood. This sequence uses TRBV4-1 and TRBJ1-5; a stretch of 8 junction bases matches TRBD1. The bases read TGCGCCAGCAGCCCTAGACAGGGGAAAGGTCAGCCCCAGCATTTT. The encoded protein is CASSPRQGKGQPQHF.